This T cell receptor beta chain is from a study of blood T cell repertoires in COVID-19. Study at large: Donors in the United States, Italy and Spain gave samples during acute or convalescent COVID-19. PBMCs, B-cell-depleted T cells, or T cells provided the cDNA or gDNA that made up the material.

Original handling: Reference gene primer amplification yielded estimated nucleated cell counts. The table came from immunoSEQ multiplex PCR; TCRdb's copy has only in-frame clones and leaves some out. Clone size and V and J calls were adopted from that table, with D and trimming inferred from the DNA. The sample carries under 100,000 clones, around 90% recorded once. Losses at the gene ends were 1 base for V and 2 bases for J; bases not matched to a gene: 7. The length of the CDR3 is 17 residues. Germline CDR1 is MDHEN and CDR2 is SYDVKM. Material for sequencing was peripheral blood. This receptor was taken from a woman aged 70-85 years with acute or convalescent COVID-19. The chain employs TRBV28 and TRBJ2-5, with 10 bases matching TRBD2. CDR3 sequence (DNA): TGTGCCAGCAGTTTATCGAGCGGGGGGGTCGGGCAAGAGACCCAGTACTTC. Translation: CASSLSSGGVGQETQYF. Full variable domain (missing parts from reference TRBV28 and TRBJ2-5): DVKVTQSSRYLVKRTGEKVFLECVQDMDHENMFWYRQDPGLGLRLIYFSYDVKMKEKGDIPEGYSVSREKKERFSLILESASTNQTSMYLCASSLSSGGVGQETQYFGPGTRLLVL.